The clone carrying this T cell receptor (beta chain) was observed many times. This specimen comes from a study of neurological immune-mediated disorders. V shed 1 base and J shed 6 bases, with 13 bases lying between them. The CDR3 runs to 14 residues. Germline V lookup: CDR1 SGHDN, CDR2 FVKESK. A single record per CDR3 protein comes from TCRdb applying MiXCR to the 5' RACE reads. The sample has about 32,000 distinct CDR3 sequences, 3.5% to 4% seen once. Sequencing was carried out using PBMCs. J is TRBJ2-7 and V is TRBV14; D perhaps matches TRBD2 (5 bases). The receptor was isolated from a man aged 30 to 39 with multiple sclerosis. The CDR3 is CASSQVFGGSEQYF. The DNA of the CDR3 is TGTGCCAGCAGCCAAGTGTTCGGAGGTAGCGAGCAGTACTTC. The full variable domain, its missing parts supplied by reference TRBV14 and TRBJ2-7, is EAGVTQFPSHSVIEKGQTVTLRCDPISGHDNLYWYRRVMGKEIKFLLHFVKESKQDESGMPNNRFLAERTGGTYSTLKVQPAELEDSGVYFCASSQVFGGSEQYFGPGTRLTVT.